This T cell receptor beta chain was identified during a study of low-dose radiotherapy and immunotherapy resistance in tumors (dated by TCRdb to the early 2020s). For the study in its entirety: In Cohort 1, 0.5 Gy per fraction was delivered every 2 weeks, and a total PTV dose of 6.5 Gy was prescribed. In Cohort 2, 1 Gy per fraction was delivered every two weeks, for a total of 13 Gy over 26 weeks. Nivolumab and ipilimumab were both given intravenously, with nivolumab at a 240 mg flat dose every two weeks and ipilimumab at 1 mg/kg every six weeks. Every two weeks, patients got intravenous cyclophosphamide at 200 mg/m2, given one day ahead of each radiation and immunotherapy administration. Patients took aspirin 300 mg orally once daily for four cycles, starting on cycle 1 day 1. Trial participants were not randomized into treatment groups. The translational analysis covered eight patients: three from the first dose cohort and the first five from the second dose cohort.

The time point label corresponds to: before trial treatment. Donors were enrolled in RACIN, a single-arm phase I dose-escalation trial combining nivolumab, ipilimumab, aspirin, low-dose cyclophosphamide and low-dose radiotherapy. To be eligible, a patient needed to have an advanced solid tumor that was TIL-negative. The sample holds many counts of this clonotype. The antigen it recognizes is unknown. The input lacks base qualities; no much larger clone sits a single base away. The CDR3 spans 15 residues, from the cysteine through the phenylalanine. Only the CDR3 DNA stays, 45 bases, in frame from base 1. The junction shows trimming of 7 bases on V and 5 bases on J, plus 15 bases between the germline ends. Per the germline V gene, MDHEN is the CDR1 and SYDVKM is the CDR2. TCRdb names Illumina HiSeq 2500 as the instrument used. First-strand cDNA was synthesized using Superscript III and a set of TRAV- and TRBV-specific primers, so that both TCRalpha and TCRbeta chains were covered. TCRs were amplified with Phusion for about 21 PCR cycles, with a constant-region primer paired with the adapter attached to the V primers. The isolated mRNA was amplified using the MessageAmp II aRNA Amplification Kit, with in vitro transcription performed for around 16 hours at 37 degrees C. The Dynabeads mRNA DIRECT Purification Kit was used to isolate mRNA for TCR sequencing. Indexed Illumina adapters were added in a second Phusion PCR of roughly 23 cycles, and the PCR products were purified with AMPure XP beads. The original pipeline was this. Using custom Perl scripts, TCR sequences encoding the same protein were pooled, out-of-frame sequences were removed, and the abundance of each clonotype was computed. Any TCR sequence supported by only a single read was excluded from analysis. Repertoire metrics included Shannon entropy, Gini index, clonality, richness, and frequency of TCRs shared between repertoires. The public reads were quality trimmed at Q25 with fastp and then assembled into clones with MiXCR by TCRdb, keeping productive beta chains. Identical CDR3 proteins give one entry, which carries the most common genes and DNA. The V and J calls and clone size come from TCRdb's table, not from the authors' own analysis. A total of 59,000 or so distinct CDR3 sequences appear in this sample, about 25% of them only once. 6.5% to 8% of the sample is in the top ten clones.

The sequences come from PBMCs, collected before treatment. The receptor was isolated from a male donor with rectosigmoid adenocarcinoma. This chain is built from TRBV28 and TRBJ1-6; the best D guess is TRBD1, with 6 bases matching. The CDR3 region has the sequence CASNNQGSDNSPLHF. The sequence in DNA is TGTGCCAGCAACAATCAGGGGTCGGATAATTCACCCCTCCACTTT.